Each of the 21 T cell receptor beta chains below was sequenced from the same sample in a study of response to subunit inactivated influenza vaccine. TCRdb re-analysed the RT-PCR reads in MiXCR, keeping a single row per CDR3 protein. The repertoire has around 850,000 distinct CDR3 sequences, less than 20% of them found once; the top ten carry 11%. Sequencing used PBMCs from blood, obtained more than 4 days after vaccination. The receptor source for this set is a man over 45 who received an inactivated influenza vaccine.

This clonotype was detected only a few times. The V and J genes are TRBV5-1 and TRBJ1-2; 8 bases align to TRBD1. The V and J ends lost 4 bases and 5 bases, in that order; junction bases with no gene match: 7. The germline gives CDR1 SGHRS, CDR2 YFSETQ. The CDR3 has 14 residues. CDR3 amino acids: CASSATGVEYGYTF. The CDR3 bases are TGCGCCAGCAGCGCGACAGGGGTTGAGTATGGCTACACCTTC.

This chain joins TRBV5-1 and TRBJ2-1; perhaps TRBD2 as D (5 bases). Trimming shortened V by 5 bases and J by 3 bases, and 12 bases separated the two germline ends. Germline V gene lookup returns CDR1 SGHRS and CDR2 YFSETQ. This CDR3 has 14 amino acids. Written as DNA, the CDR3 is TGCGCCAGCAGGGCGGAGAGGGTCTACAATGAGCAGTTCTTC. This translates into CASRAERVYNEQFF.

The rearrangement links TRBV12-3 or TRBV12-4 to TRBJ2-3, with 8 bases that match TRBD2. The CDR3 is 20 residues long. V lost 0 bases to trimming and J lost 1 base; unmatched junction nucleotides: 15. CDR3 region: CASSLAIRSGGRRGTDTQYF. The CDR3 DNA is TGTGCCAGCAGTTTAGCGATTAGGAGCGGGGGCCGGCGGGGCACAGATACGCAGTATTTT.

This clonotype was counted only a few times. The rearrangement uses TRBV13 and TRBJ2-3; D may correspond to TRBD1 or TRBD2 (7 bases each). In germline, CDR1 is PRHDT, CDR2 FYEKMQ (reference sequence). This CDR3 is built from 16 residues. V lost 5 bases, J lost 3 bases, and 18 bases lay in between. The CDR3 DNA sequence: TGTGCCAGCAGCGGACCTCGCAGGGGGGGAACAGATACGCAGTATTTT. Residues: CASSGPRRGGTDTQYF.

This clonotype was counted a few times. The rearrangement uses TRBV6-2 or TRBV6-3 and TRBJ2-1; D might be TRBD2 (6 bases). Per germline, CDR1 MNHEY and CDR2 SVGEGT. Trimming cost V 4 bases and J 5 bases, with 15 bases left between them. The CDR3 is 15 amino acids. In DNA, the CDR3 is TGTGCCAGCAGTTGGGACCGGGACTTCCACAATGAGCAGTTCTTC. Its protein is CASSWDRDFHNEQFF.

This chain links TRBV24-1 with TRBJ2-2; 9 positions match TRBD1. The CDR3 is 17 amino acids. The trim removed 4 bases at V and 0 bases at J, leaving 5 bases unmatched. CDR1 is KGHDR and CDR2 is SFDVKD in the germline V gene. The CDR3 nucleotides are TGTGCCACCAGTGACCTTCGACAGGGGGCGAACACCGGGGAGCTGTTTTTT. Translation: CATSDLRQGANTGELFF.

This clonotype showed up many times. The chain employs TRBV7-2 and TRBJ2-3, with TRBD2 identical over 8 bases. Trimming cost V 3 bases and J 5 bases; bases outside gene matches: 7. Germline CDR1 reads SGHTA; CDR2 reads FQGNSA. The CDR3 spans 15 residues. The CDR3 sequence: CASSFNGGAIDTQYF. The CDR3 nucleotides read TGTGCCAGCAGCTTTAACGGGGGGGCCATAGATACGCAGTATTTT.

The V gene is TRBV20-1, the J gene TRBJ1-1, with no clear D. Germline assignment: CDR1 DFQATT and CDR2 SNEGSKA (reference sequence). The CDR3 totals 9 residues. CDR3 nucleotide sequence: TGCAGCCCTCCCCATGAAGCTTTCTTT. This encodes CSPPHEAFF.

This clonotype has only a few counts. The V gene is TRBV5-6, the J gene TRBJ1-6; a weak D match, TRBD1 (5 bases). Trimming left V 3 bases short and J 8 bases short, with 18 bases between. Germline CDR1 and CDR2: SGHDT and YYEEEE. CDR3 length: 16 amino acids. The CDR3 spells CASSYQQGDGYSPLHF. In nucleotides, the CDR3 is TGTGCCAGCAGCTATCAACAAGGGGACGGGTATTCACCCCTCCACTTT.

The J gene is TRBJ2-7, the V gene TRBV10-3; the D is unclear. Per germline, CDR1 ENHRY and CDR2 SYGVKD. The CDR3 covers 12 residues. The V and J ends lost 2 bases and 4 bases respectively, with 6 bases between them. CDR3 in DNA: TGTGCCATCAGTGAGAAGAGTTACGAGCAGTACTTC. It codes for CAISEKSYEQYF.

The chain is built from TRBV9 and TRBJ2-2, with D possibly being TRBD1 or TRBD2 (6 bases each). Germline loops: CDR1 SGDLS, CDR2 YYNGEE. The CDR3 is 14 amino acids. Trimming cost V 4 bases and J 4 bases, with 11 bases left between them. The CDR3 DNA is TGTGCCAGCAGCACCGGAGGGGGCACCGGGGAGCTGTTTTTT. Protein product: CASSTGGGTGELFF.

This clonotype was detected a few times. The chain links TRBV7-3 to TRBJ2-7; TRBD1 is a possible D gene (6 bases). Trimming shortened V by 5 bases and J by 0 bases, and 11 bases separated the two germline ends. There are 14 residues in the CDR3. In germline, CDR1 is SGHTA, CDR2 FQGTGA. The CDR3 DNA is TGTGCCAGCAGCGCACAGGGCGGCTCCTACGAGCAGTACTTC. Its protein product is CASSAQGGSYEQYF.

The chain is built from TRBV15 and TRBJ1-2; 8 bases line up with TRBD1. V gave up 5 bases and J gave up 6 bases; unmatched junction bases: 2. This CDR3 comprises 12 residues. Germline CDR1 is LNHNV and CDR2 is YYDKDF (reference sequence). Here the CDR3 reads CATSEQGDGYTF. The CDR3 bases are TGTGCCACCAGCGAACAGGGGGATGGCTACACCTTC.

This clonotype has a handful of counts. The rearrangement joins TRBV24-1 to TRBJ2-1; D possibly corresponds to TRBD2 (6 bases). CDR1 and CDR2 (germline): KGHDR, SFDVKD. V shed 7 bases and J shed 4 bases, with 10 bases lying between them. This CDR3 spans 13 amino acids. CDR3 DNA sequence: TGTGCCACCAGCCCCGGAGGGTACAATGAGCAGTTCTTC. Protein product: CATSPGGYNEQFF.

This clonotype was observed at least ten times. This chain uses TRBV7-9 with TRBJ2-5; no clear D. The germline V and J ends were trimmed by 3 bases and 5 bases, with 7 bases remaining between them. The CDR3 covers 12 residues. Germline assignment: CDR1 SEHNR and CDR2 FQNEAQ (reference sequence). CDR3 bases: TGTGCCAGCAGCTTCGTGGGGGAGACCCAGTACTTC. Protein product: CASSFVGETQYF. Full variable domain (remainder filled in from reference TRBV7-9 and TRBJ2-5): DTGVSQNPRHKITKRGQNVTFRCDPISEHNRLYWYRQTLGQGPEFLTYFQNEAQLEKSRLLSDRFSAERPKGSFSTLEIQRTEQGDSAMYLCASSFVGETQYFGPGTRLLVL.

The chain is built from TRBV20-1 and TRBJ2-2, with 11 bases identical to TRBD2. Germline assignment: CDR1 DFQATT and CDR2 SNEGSKA (reference sequence). This CDR3 has 17 amino acids. V lost 1 base, J lost 6 bases, and 10 bases stayed unmatched. The CDR3 region is CSARGVLSSGGPGELFF. In nucleotides, the CDR3 is TGCAGTGCTAGAGGCGTTTTATCTAGCGGGGGGCCCGGGGAGCTGTTTTTT.

The V and J genes are TRBV27 and TRBJ2-6; 8 nucleotides match TRBD1. With V trimmed by 8 bases and J by 0 bases, 9 bases remained unmatched. Germline lookup yields CDR1 MNHEY and CDR2 SMNVEV (reference sequence). The CDR3 is 17 amino acids. CDR3 protein: CASGKQGGDSGANVLTF. In DNA form, the CDR3 reads TGTGCCAGCGGGAAACAGGGGGGTGACTCTGGGGCCAACGTCCTGACTTTC.

This clonotype was observed a few times. The chain links TRBV6-1 to TRBJ1-3, with D hard to call. The germline gives CDR1 MNHNS, CDR2 SASEGT. The CDR3 totals 11 residues. V gave up 1 base and J gave up 9 bases, with 4 bases separating them. The CDR3, as DNA: TGTGCCAGCAGTGAAGGAGCCACCATATATTTT. Translated, it gives CASSEGATIYF.

On this clonotype: Possible read error: a much larger clone is one base away. The J gene is TRBJ2-7, the V gene TRBV5-1; the match to TRBD2 covers 9 bases. Per the germline V gene, CDR1 is SGHRS and CDR2 is YFSETQ. The CDR3 totals 13 residues. The CDR3 region has the DNA TGCGCCAGCGGCTTCCTAGCGGGATACGAGCAGTACTTC. Translated: CASGFLAGYEQYF. The entire variable domain, with the rest obtained from reference TRBV5-1 and TRBJ2-7, is as follows: KAGVTQTPRYLIKTRGQQVTLSCSPISGHRSVSWYQQTPGQGLQFLFEYFSETQRNKGNFPGRFSGRQFSNSRSEMNVSTLELGDSALYLCASGFLAGYEQYFGPGTRLTVT.

This clonotype came up a few times. V and J are TRBV11-2 and TRBJ2-1, with 8 bases fitting TRBD1. The CDR3 length is 16 residues. CDR1 and CDR2 from the germline V gene are SGHAT and FQNNGV. Losses at the gene ends were 5 bases for V and 0 bases for J; bases not matched to a gene: 6. The CDR3 here is CASSPTDRDSYNEQFF. CDR3 DNA: TGTGCCAGCAGCCCGACGGACAGGGACTCCTACAATGAGCAGTTCTTC.

This clonotype was seen only a few times. The chain links TRBV10-3 to TRBJ2-1; 9 nucleotides agree with TRBD2. The CDR3 extends over 16 amino acids. V was clipped by 3 bases and J by 5 bases; unmatched bases: 8. Germline CDR1 is ENHRY and CDR2 is SYGVKD. The CDR3 reads CAISEGSGSIHNEQFF. The CDR3 DNA reads as TGTGCCATCAGTGAAGGTAGCGGGAGTATCCACAATGAGCAGTTCTTC.